Included here is one T cell receptor beta chain sequence, with context. PCR was run on genomic DNA. Multiplex PCR with 30 forward and 13 reverse primers amplified the TCR beta CDR3. Via MiXCR, TCRdb re-called the multiplex PCR reads, giving one row per CDR3 protein. This sample has fewer than 300,000 distinct CDR3 sequences, with around 47% found just once. This record belongs to a study of type 1 and type 2 diabetes patients. Germline CDR1 reads DFQATT; CDR2 reads SNEGSKA (reference sequence). This CDR3 comprises 14 residues. V shed 6 bases and J shed 4 bases, with 16 bases lying between them. This clonotype was sampled from a man younger than 30 with type 2 diabetes. The chain recombines TRBV20-1 with TRBJ2-1; tentatively, D is TRBD2 (6 bases). The sample consisted of peripheral blood mononuclear cells (PBMCs). The CDR3 DNA sequence: TGCAGTGCGGTCGCCGCGGGACCATACAATGAGCAGTTCTTC. Translation: CSAVAAGPYNEQFF.